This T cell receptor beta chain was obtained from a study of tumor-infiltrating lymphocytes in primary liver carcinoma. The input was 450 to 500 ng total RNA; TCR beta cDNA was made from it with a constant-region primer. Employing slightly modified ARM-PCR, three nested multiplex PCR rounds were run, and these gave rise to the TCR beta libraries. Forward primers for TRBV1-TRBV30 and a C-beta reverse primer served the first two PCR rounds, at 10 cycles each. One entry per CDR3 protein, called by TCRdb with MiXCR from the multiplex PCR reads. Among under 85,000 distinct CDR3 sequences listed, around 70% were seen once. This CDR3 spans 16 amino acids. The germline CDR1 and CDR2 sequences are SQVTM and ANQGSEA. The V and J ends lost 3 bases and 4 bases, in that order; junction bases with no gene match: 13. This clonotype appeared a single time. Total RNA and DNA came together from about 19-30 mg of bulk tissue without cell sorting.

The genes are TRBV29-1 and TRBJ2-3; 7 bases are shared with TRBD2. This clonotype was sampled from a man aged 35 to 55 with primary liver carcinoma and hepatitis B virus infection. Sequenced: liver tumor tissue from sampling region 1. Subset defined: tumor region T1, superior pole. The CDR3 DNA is TGCAGCGTTGACCTAGAAGCGGGAATTCTCGCAGATACGCAGTATTTT. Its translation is CSVDLEAGILADTQYF.